This T cell receptor (beta chain) was sequenced during a study of T cell changes during pregnancy in multiple sclerosis. This clone was detected a few times. The assay was immunoSEQ multiplex PCR, and TCRdb's table has in-frame clones only and misses some. The profile shows tens of thousands of clones, around 90% of them singletons. Germline lookup yields CDR1 LNHNV and CDR2 YYDKDF (reference sequence). V was cut by 0 bases and J by 0 bases, with 12 bases left in between. The CDR3 sequence is 16 residues long. The chain recombines TRBV15 with TRBJ2-7; D remains ambiguous. Sequences were derived from peripheral blood, sampled in the first trimester of pregnancy. This clonotype was obtained from a female donor with multiple sclerosis, enrolled in a pregnancy study. CDR3 protein: CATSRDQTRSSYEQYF. The CDR3 DNA reads as TGTGCCACCAGCAGAGATCAGACCCGGAGCTCCTACGAGCAGTACTTC.